These 4 T cell receptor beta chains were sequenced from one sample in a study of cytomegalovirus exposure and HLA in healthy donors (dated by TCRdb to 2015 to 2018). Preparation of the library involved the immunoSEQ multiplex PCR assay. For the multiplex PCR, a mixture combining 60 forward primers for TCR Vbeta segments and 13 reverse primers for TCR Jbeta segments was used. TCRdb provides this immuneACCESS table in a form limited to in-frame rearrangements. Some clones are lacking; in checked studies, under half of them reflect an unresolved V gene, and why the rest are absent is not known. This sample has under 150,000 clones in its table, and over 70% of those were observed once. The ten top clones hold around 4.3% of the sample. The sample taken for sequencing was PBMCs. These receptors came from a woman in her thirties or forties in good health and CMV-seropositive.

The chain employs TRBV27 and TRBJ2-7; a weak D match, TRBD2 (6 bases). The CDR3 is 16 residues long. The V gene lost 3 bases and the J gene lost 2 bases, with 17 bases spanning the gap. CDR1 and CDR2 (germline): MNHEY, SMNVEV (reference sequence). The CDR3 DNA sequence: TGTGCCAGCAGTTTGTCGTTCGGCGGGGCGCCCTACGAGCAGTACTTC. As protein: CASSLSFGGAPYEQYF.

This clone was observed once. The J gene is TRBJ1-3, the V gene TRBV19; TRBD1 aligns across 7 bases. The trim removed 7 bases at V and 0 bases at J, leaving 12 bases unmatched. CDR3 length: 17 amino acids. CDR1 is LNHDA, CDR2 SQIVND, per germline (reference sequence). The DNA for the CDR3 is TGTGCCAGTATCTCCGGGACAGTAAAATTCTCTGGAAACACCATATATTTT. It yields the protein CASISGTVKFSGNTIYF. Supplemented by reference TRBV19 and TRBJ1-3, the full variable domain reads DGGITQSPKYLFRKEGQNVTLSCEQNLNHDAMYWYRQDPGQGLRLIYYSQIVNDFQKGDIAEGYSVSREKKESFPLTVTSAQKNPTAFYLCASISGTVKFSGNTIYFGEGSWLTVV.

The gene calls are TRBV4-1 and TRBJ2-7; 8 bases agree with TRBD2. The CDR3 is 16 residues long. The germline CDR1 and CDR2 sequences are MGHRA and YSYEKL. V gave up 0 bases and J gave up 3 bases; unmatched junction bases: 7. CDR3 amino acids: CASSQDPSGLSYEQYF. The CDR3 DNA reads as TGCGCCAGCAGCCAAGATCCTAGCGGGTTAAGCTACGAGCAGTACTTC.

The V call is TRBV5-1, the J call TRBJ2-7; 12 nucleotides match TRBD2. From germline, CDR1 is SGHRS and CDR2 YFSETQ. Germline trimming cut 4 bases from V and 6 bases from J; bases unmatched to any gene: 11. The CDR3 has 16 residues. The CDR3 reads CASSKETSGGSPEQYF. For the CDR3, the DNA is TGCGCCAGCAGCAAAGAGACTAGCGGGGGATCTCCCGAGCAGTACTTC. Drawing the rest from reference TRBV5-1 and TRBJ2-7, the complete variable domain is KAGVTQTPRYLIKTRGQQVTLSCSPISGHRSVSWYQQTPGQGLQFLFEYFSETQRNKGNFPGRFSGRQFSNSRSEMNVSTLELGDSALYLCASSKETSGGSPEQYFGPGTRLTVT.